The clone carrying this T cell receptor (beta chain) was counted at least ten times. What it binds is unknown. This specimen belongs to a study of CD8+CD57+ T cells in acquired aplastic anemia. Study information: Sorted CD4+ and CD8+ cell DNA averaged approximately 3.4 ug. Regarding the study as a whole: The study identified roughly 29 CD8+ CDR3 sequences shared by patients and controls.

Genomic DNA constituted the template upon which TCR beta VDJ and CDR3 profiling was performed. TCRdb independently ran MiXCR on the reads; one entry per CDR3 protein. The sample lists about 220,000 distinct CDR3 sequences, 34% occurring once. This receptor was obtained from a human donor in good health, serving as a control. The source material was sorted CD4+, CD8+, or CD8+CD57+ T cells (not recorded which) from PBMCs.

In DNA form, the CDR3 reads TGTGCCGGAAGGGGCTTCTCTGGAAACACCATATATTTT. Its protein product is CAGRGFSGNTIYF. The V and J genes are TRBV2 and TRBJ1-3, with a possible D match to TRBD1 (5 bases). The CDR3 is 13 amino acids. V was pared by 11 bases and J by 0 bases, with 11 bases between. Looked up from germline, CDR1 is SNHLY and CDR2 is FYNNEI.